The entry below gives a single T cell receptor (beta chain) sequence along with its context. This receptor's antigen is unknown. The CDR3 spans 14 residues, from the cysteine through the phenylalanine. No DNA was logged. CDR1 and CDR2 were assigned from the germline V gene as SGDLS and YYNGEE. The data derive from a study of T cell clusters in autoimmune cytopenias (dated by TCRdb to the late 2010s). In terms of the full investigation: Of the 40 to 55 healthy donor controls, over 20 were female, and the group had a mean age of 56 years and a median age of about 64 years. A median TRB sequencing depth of approximately 50,000 reads per sample was reached, and a median of roughly 2,000 distinct TRB clonotypes per sample was obtained. TRB and IGH repertoires from peripheral blood were sequenced in autoimmune cytopenia patients at active disease and during treatment follow-up, with healthy, CLL and autoimmune hepatitis controls included alongside. The study was designed to test whether a disease-specific immune repertoire signature usable as a blood-based biomarker is carried by autoimmune cytopenia patients. Controls were under 30 age-matched healthy donors for primary cytopenia and more than 13 age-matched CLL patients for secondary cytopenia. Repertoires from autoimmune hepatitis patients were compared with those of over 20 healthy donors matched for age and sex.

To amplify TRB rearrangements, a touch-down multiplex PCR protocol was run with the TRB-A and TRB-B primer pools combined in a single tube. Illumina adapters and sample indices were added to the amplicons through two consecutive PCR reactions performed with Phusion HS II polymerase. After gel purification with the NucleoSpin Gel and PCR Clean-up kit, the amplicons were quantified by Qubit and checked for quality on an Agilent 2100 Bioanalyzer. Libraries were sequenced on an Illumina MiSeq using 600-cycle, single-indexed, paired-end runs. Turning to the authors' computational methods: MiXCR version 2.1.12, together with the default MiXCR reference library, was used to align and assemble the TRB reads. A clone was defined by each unique CDR3 nucleotide sequence, and the analysis included only productive sequences supported by at least two reads. Repertoire diversity was assessed by alpha-parameterized diversity profiles (alpha 0 to 5), including Shannon (alpha 1) and Simpson (alpha 2) indices, computed with an R script. The tcR package was used to compute combinatorial TRB VJ usage, which was then compared between cohorts by principal component analysis with ade4. GLIPH was used to cluster TCRbeta CDR3s in pairs of cohorts matched for age and read depth, and a Wilcoxon test was used to compare cluster frequencies. Following reprocessing of the reads by TCRdb, the data hold one row per CDR3 protein sequence and no DNA is available. These V and J calls derive from TCRdb rather than the authors' analysis. This sample's table contains a few thousand distinct CDR3 sequences. The ten top clones hold roughly a fifth of the sample.

Overall results and qualifications from the work: The cluster-lack signature was not observed for secondary cytopenia versus CLL, as the signature was apparently masked by the dominant lymphoma-associated repertoire. The GLIPH analysis suggested a lack of physiological T cell clusters in primary autoimmune cytopenia patients, since some 46 clusters were exclusive to healthy donors whereas around 18 were exclusive to patients. The T cell clusters were defined in silico only, and their functional role remained to be validated experimentally. TRB repertoire shifts, with less even repertoires in secondary cytopenia and CLL, mostly reflected lymphoma bias rather than autoimmunity. Compared with active autoimmune hepatitis patients, healthy donors had almost three times as many exclusive TRB clusters, a finding consistent with an autoimmunity-wide signature.

Per sample, 250 ng of peripheral blood genomic DNA, approximately 37,500 genome equivalents, was used for TRB amplification. These same records also appear under a second study, on T cell repertoires in aging, cancer and after chemotherapy. The second publication reports: Donors were distributed across six age groups ranging from 30 or younger to 70 or older, with at least three individuals included per group. Control TCR repertoires from healthy donors were recorded over several months to years, and clear clonal overlap was observed across re-sampling. The full dataset contained several million TCR reads. Compared with age-matched healthy donors, untreated patients with hematological or solid cancers had significantly lower TCR diversity and higher clonality in blood. Declining TCR diversity with age in healthy donors was mainly explained by loss of richness; in cancer patients, loss of evenness also contributed. An increase in median generation probability over the chemotherapy interval was observed in both cancer cohorts, suggesting that the repertoire was reconstituted through rebound thymic output. The authors noted that the repertoire data do not allow conclusions about immunological memory after chemotherapy. To look at immunoaging and at how T cells reconstitute after chemotherapy, the study profiled TCR beta repertoires in peripheral blood from both healthy donors and cancer patients. Alongside fewer than 100 healthy donors serving as a reference group, the cohort included approximately 210 cancer patients, of whom more than 90 had hematological cancers and fewer than 130 had solid cancers. MiXCR versions 2.12 and 3.0.5 were used to process TRB sequences. The repertoire metrics were Shannon diversity, evenness, clonality (calculated as one minus evenness), and diversity profiles parameterized by alpha from 0 to 5. The IGoR algorithm was used to compute generation probabilities of clones in paired pre- and post-chemotherapy samples.

The source material was peripheral blood. In this chain, TRBV9 is recombined with TRBJ1-2; TCRdb designates TRBD1, a call that cannot be tested without DNA. The clonotype originates from a human donor in good health. CDR3 protein: CASSARPSQGGYTF.